Presented here are 19 T cell receptor beta chains from one specimen sequenced in a study of tumor-infiltrating lymphocytes in primary liver carcinoma. Production of TCR beta cDNA used 400 to 600 ng total RNA together with a constant-region primer. Sequencing libraries for TCR beta derived from three nested multiplex PCR rounds that used slightly modified ARM-PCR. PCR rounds one and two used TRBV1-TRBV30 forward primers with a C-beta reverse primer for roughly 9 cycles each. TCRdb ran MiXCR on the multiplex PCR reads and lists one entry per CDR3 protein. The sample shows around 29,000 distinct CDR3 sequences, 76% of them seen only once. Co-extracted RNA and DNA came from around 18-30 mg of unsorted bulk tissue. Sequenced material: liver tumor tissue from sampling region 5. Subset in this sample: tumor region T5, tumor centre. The receptors derive from a man aged 35-49 years with primary liver carcinoma and hepatitis B virus infection.

About this clonotype: The junction does not match germline at one end; this may be a read error. The rearrangement joins TRBV11-1 to TRBJ2-2; 7 bases agree with TRBD1. This CDR3 comprises 14 residues. Looked up from germline, CDR1 is SGHAT and CDR2 is FQDESV (reference sequence). The CDR3 DNA sequence: TGTGACAGCAGCTTTACAGGGGTTACCGGAGAGCTGTCTTTT. Residues: CDSSFTGVTGELSF.

For this clonotype: Since the CDR3 does not end with the conserved phenylalanine or tryptophan, this likely comes from a read error. CDR3 loop: CASSQGGQGPYEQYL. CDR3 coding DNA: TGTGCCAGCAGCCAGGGGGGGCAGGGCCCCTACGAGCAGTACTTA. The rearrangement links TRBV5-5 to TRBJ2-7, with D possibly called TRBD1 or TRBD2 (7 bases each). Trimming removed 4 bases at V and 2 bases at J, with 16 bases between. Germline V gene data show CDR1 as SGHKS and CDR2 as YYEKEE (reference sequence). The CDR3 is 15 amino acids.

As for this clonotype: A read error may account for a junction end that differs from germline. The rearrangement joins TRBV6-5 to TRBJ2-1; D perhaps matches TRBD1 (5 bases). This CDR3 region has 15 residues. Germline V gene data show CDR1 as MNHEY and CDR2 as SVGAGI. CDR3 residues: CASSFLPGSYYEQFF. CDR3 nucleotides: TGTGCCAGCAGTTTCCTGCCAGGGTCCTACTATGAGCAATTCTTC.

Notes on this clonotype: One end of the junction is discordant with germline, which a read error may explain. Written as DNA, the CDR3 is TGTGCCAACATCCCCGGACAGGGAACGCACTACGAGCAGCACTTC. It encodes CANIPGQGTHYEQHF. The chain carries TRBV12-3 or TRBV12-4 and TRBJ2-7; 8 positions match TRBD1. This CDR3 is built from 15 residues.

The chain is built from TRBV6-2 or TRBV6-3 and TRBJ2-1, with 7 bases fitting TRBD2. Germline-derived CDR1 and CDR2 are MNHEY and SVGEGT. J lost 3 bases, V lost 7 bases, and 12 bases had no gene match. The CDR3 is made up of 16 amino acids. Written as DNA, the CDR3 is TGTGCCAGCAACCCCGGTCTAGCGGACGTCTACAATGAGCAGTTCTTC. This sequence encodes CASNPGLADVYNEQFF.

This chain uses TRBV18 with TRBJ2-1; possible D gene TRBD2, 7 bases. V was shortened by 2 bases and J by 5 bases, with 13 bases between the two germline ends. CDR1 is KGHSH, CDR2 LQKENI, per germline. This CDR3 has 15 residues. CDR3 in amino acids: CASSPSKGGDNEQFF. CDR3 nucleotide sequence: TGTGCCAGCTCACCATCTAAGGGGGGGGACAATGAGCAGTTCTTC.

In the case of this clonotype: No conserved phenylalanine or tryptophan is present at the end of the CDR3, so a read error is the likely explanation. This chain joins TRBV7-9 and TRBJ2-7; D call uncertain. The CDR3 is 12 amino acids. The V end lost 11 bases, the J end lost 1 base, and 12 bases lay between the germline ends. CDR1 and CDR2 from the germline V gene are SEHNR and FQNEAQ (reference sequence). Written as DNA, the CDR3 is TGTGCCTGCGGAGACGGGTCCTACGAGCAGTACCTC. It yields the protein CACGDGSYEQYL.

To note about this clonotype: At one end, the junction sequence differs from germline, possibly due to a read error. The genes are TRBV11-1 and TRBJ2-2, with TRBD1 matching over 7 bases. CDR1 is SGHAT, CDR2 FQDESV, per germline (reference sequence). This CDR3 is built from 14 residues. CDR3 bases: TGTGCCAACAGCTTTACAGGGGTTACCTGGGACCTGTTTTTT. Translation gives CANSFTGVTWDLFF.

For this clonotype: This may arise from a read error, as a much more abundant clone is one base away. The rearrangement joins TRBV25-1 to TRBJ2-5, with D possibly TRBD2 on 7 matching bases. The CDR3 extends over 12 amino acids. Per the germline V gene, CDR1 is MGHDK and CDR2 is SYGVNS. For the CDR3, the DNA is TGTGCCAGCGAGGGGGGGAGAGGGACCCATTACTTC. Translation gives CASEGGRGTHYF. The variable domain in full, completed from reference TRBV25-1 and TRBJ2-5, reads EADIYQTPRYLVIGTGKKITLECSQTMGHDKMYWYQQDPGMELHLIHYSYGVNSTEKGDLSSESTVSRIRTEHFPLTLESARPSHTSQYLCASEGGRGTHYFGPGTRLLVL.

For this clonotype: The junction departs from the called germline gene at one end, perhaps through a read error. V and J are TRBV12-3 or TRBV12-4 and TRBJ2-7; D not certain. The CDR3 extends over 11 amino acids. CDR3 in DNA: TGTGCCAGCATTTCTTCTTACGAGCAGTGCTTC. It yields the protein CASISSYEQCF.

In this sample, this clonotype turned up many times. The chain combines TRBV2 with TRBJ1-1; TRBD1 might be the D (6 bases). Germline V lookup: CDR1 SNHLY, CDR2 FYNNEI. The CDR3 contains 12 residues. Trimming removed 2 bases from V and 5 bases from J, with 6 bases in between. This chain's CDR3 is CASSEQGTEAFF. The CDR3 bases are TGTGCCAGCAGTGAACAGGGGACTGAAGCTTTCTTT.

Concerning this clonotype itself: This sequence may be a read error, since a much larger clone differs from it by one base. The chain couples TRBV5-5 to TRBJ2-5, with a weak D call TRBD2 (5 bases). Trimming stripped 0 bases from V and 5 bases from J, with 8 bases between. The CDR3 is 13 amino acids. Germline V gene data show CDR1 as SGHKS and CDR2 as YYEKEE (reference sequence). The CDR3 DNA sequence: TGTGCCAGCAGCTTGGCGGGAAAGGAGACCCAGTACTTC. Translating it yields CASSLAGKETQYF.

A remark on this clonotype: One junction end disagrees with the germline gene, perhaps due to a read error. The CDR3 region is CASIIGTSGTDMQYF. In nucleotides, the CDR3 is TGTGCCAGCATCATCGGGACTAGCGGCACAGATATGCAGTATTTT. The J gene is TRBJ2-3, the V gene TRBV11-2; 11 bases agree with TRBD2. Germline CDR1 is SGHAT and CDR2 is FQNNGV. This CDR3 region has 15 residues.

The J gene is TRBJ2-3, the V gene TRBV4-1, with D perhaps TRBD1 (6 bases). The end of the DNA fits TRBJ1-5 better, so the J call may be wrong. Germline values: CDR1 MGHRA, CDR2 YSYEKL. The CDR3 contains 14 residues. The DNA of the CDR3 is TGCGCCAGCAGCCAAGTCACAAGGGGGGATGAGCAGCATTTT. It is translated as CASSQVTRGDEQHF.

V and J are TRBV12-3 or TRBV12-4 and TRBJ1-2, with a possible D match to TRBD1 (5 bases). V shed 11 bases and J shed 9 bases, with 22 bases lying between them. CDR3 length: 13 residues. The CDR3 nucleotides read TGTGCCGGCTGTTTCCGGGGCTCATATTGCTACACCTTC. As protein: CAGCFRGSYCYTF.

As to this clonotype: One junction end does not reproduce the germline sequence, and a read error may be involved. The chain uses TRBV4-1 and TRBJ1-1, with D perhaps TRBD1 (6 bases). The germline gives CDR1 MGHRA, CDR2 YSYEKL. The CDR3 runs to 12 residues. Here the CDR3 DNA reads TGCGCCAGCAGGTGGGACAATCCTGAAGCTTTCTTC. Its translation is CASRWDNPEAFF.

This clonotype came up many times. The CDR3, as DNA: TGTGCCAGTAGTAGAGGCGGGGTCTCCTACAATGAGCAGTTCTTC. This sequence encodes CASSRGGVSYNEQFF. The chain recombines TRBV19 with TRBJ2-1; D may be TRBD2 (6 bases). The V gene lost 4 bases and the J gene lost 0 bases, with 10 bases spanning the gap. The CDR3 has 15 residues. Germline-derived CDR1 and CDR2 are LNHDA and SQIVND (reference sequence).

A note on this clonotype: One end of the junction fails to match germline, which may point to a read error. V usage is TRBV10-3 and J usage is TRBJ2-7; D is ambiguous. CDR3 size: 12 residues. The germline V gene encodes CDR1 ENHRY and CDR2 SYGVKD. The CDR3 DNA is TGTGCCATCAATGAAGCCAGGCAAGAGCAGTATTTC. Protein: CAINEARQEQYF.

This chain joins TRBV7-2 and TRBJ2-1; D remains unclear. The CDR3 runs to 15 residues. CDR1 is SGHTA and CDR2 is FQGNSA in the germline V gene. Deletions cut 5 bases from V and 0 bases from J, with 11 bases between. The CDR3 sequence is CASSPQVSSYNEQFF. As DNA, the CDR3 is TGTGCCAGCAGCCCCCAAGTGAGCTCCTACAATGAGCAGTTCTTC.